This T cell receptor beta chain was found in a study of CD8 T cells in Susac syndrome. The overall study: Of the sequenced Susac syndrome patients, roughly six had active disease and about 8 were in remission.

About this clonotype itself: Its target is unknown.

Germline lookup yields CDR1 DFQATT and CDR2 SNEGSKA (reference sequence). This CDR3 is built from 15 residues. The J segment lost 4 bases and the V segment lost 6 bases, leaving 13 bases of the junction unmatched. Random hexamers served to reverse transcribe roughly 0.45 to 1 ug RNA. One entry per CDR3 protein results from TCRdb running MiXCR on the immunoSEQ multiplex PCR reads. The top ten clones hold approximately 0.099% of a sample with 180,000 or so distinct CDR3 sequences, about 93% of them seen once. Findings of the study overall: In Susac syndrome, CD4+ T cell repertoires lacked any clonal expansion.

Sequenced: CD4+ T cells from PBMCs. The rearrangement uses TRBV20-1 and TRBJ2-5; the match to TRBD2 covers 8 bases. The receptor was derived from a human donor with Susac syndrome. The CDR3 loop reads CSAKNPGGPRETQYF. For the CDR3, the DNA is TGCAGTGCCAAAAACCCGGGAGGGCCGCGAGAGACCCAGTACTTC.